A selection of T cell receptor beta chains follows, all from one sample in a study of shared clonotypes between healthy human individuals. Data came from immunoSEQ multiplex PCR; TCRdb stores just in-frame clones and leaves some out. The sample gives hundreds of thousands of clones, 95% of which show up once; approximately 0.11% is in the top ten. The sample was naive CD8+ T cells sorted from blood. All receptors derive from a woman in her twenties or thirties in good health. Both conserved end residues are part of each CDR3. D genes are given only for firm matches. Clone sizes are given selectively: once, few, many, or a class where the clone is expanded.

clone_size	d_call	j_call	v_call	cdr3_aa	cdr3_nt
-	-	TRBJ1-1	TRBV30	CAWSVVGTAFF	TGTGCCTGGAGTGTTGTGGGGACAGCTTTCTTT
-	-	TRBJ2-7	TRBV28	CASSSDDLQSYEQYF	TGTGCCAGCAGTTCCGACGACTTGCAATCCTACGAGCAGTACTTC
-	TRBD1	TRBJ1-1	TRBV6-5	CASSYSFDRDETEAFF	TGTGCCAGCAGTTACTCATTCGACAGGGATGAAACTGAAGCTTTCTTT
-	TRBD2	TRBJ2-5	TRBV7-7	CASSRRLAGAQETQYF	TGTGCCAGCAGCCGACGACTAGCGGGAGCGCAAGAGACCCAGTACTTC
-	TRBD2	TRBJ2-1	TRBV9	CASSVGGLAGLGQFF	TGTGCCAGCAGCGTAGGTGGACTAGCGGGATTAGGGCAGTTCTTC
-	TRBD2	TRBJ2-1	TRBV5-1	CASSLAGGLAGFNEQFF	TGCGCCAGCAGCTTGGCCGGCGGACTAGCGGGATTCAATGAGCAGTTCTTC
-	TRBD1	TRBJ1-5	TRBV6-1	CASSVDRDEQPQHF	TGTGCCAGCAGTGTGGACAGGGATGAACAGCCCCAGCATTTT
-	-	TRBJ2-7	TRBV5-4	CASRRTGSYEQYF	TGTGCCAGCCGCAGGACCGGCTCCTACGAGCAGTACTTC
-	-	TRBJ2-5	TRBV28	CASSSPPGTEEETQYF	TGTGCCAGCAGTTCCCCCCCCGGGACGGAAGAAGAGACCCAGTACTTC
-	TRBD1	TRBJ1-1	TRBV12-5	CATSLGQGLTEAFF	TGTGCTACGTCGCTGGGACAGGGACTGACTGAAGCTTTCTTT
once	-	TRBJ2-7	TRBV6-5	CASSYGESSYEQYF	TGTGCCAGCAGTTACGGAGAGAGCTCCTACGAGCAGTACTTC
-	TRBD2	TRBJ2-3	TRBV27	CASSFPGREEYF	TGTGCCAGCAGTTTCCCCGGGAGGGAGGAGTATTTT
-	-	TRBJ2-7	TRBV19	CASSTQPTETYEQYF	TGTGCCAGTAGTACTCAGCCGACAGAGACCTACGAGCAGTACTTC
-	-	TRBJ1-1	TRBV30	CAWDSGGDRWEAFF	TGTGCCTGGGACTCGGGGGGAGACCGGTGGGAAGCTTTCTTT
-	-	TRBJ2-1	TRBV19	CASSMGQGGYNEQFF	TGTGCCAGTAGTATGGGGCAGGGAGGATACAATGAGCAGTTCTTC
-	TRBD2	TRBJ2-5	TRBV5-6	CASSFGPERERDQYF	TGTGCCAGCAGCTTTGGCCCGGAGCGGGAGCGGGACCAGTACTTC
-	-	TRBJ2-7	TRBV5-6	CASSPAGSSNYEQYF	TGTGCCAGCAGCCCCGCCGGGTCCAGCAACTACGAGCAGTACTTC
-	-	TRBJ1-2	TRBV5-6	CASSLAGSNGYTF	TGTGCCAGCAGCTTGGCGGGCAGTAATGGCTACACCTTC
-	TRBD2	TRBJ2-5	TRBV9	CASSVDLAGEETQYF	TGTGCCAGCAGCGTAGATCTAGCGGGAGAAGAGACCCAGTACTTC
-	-	TRBJ2-7	TRBV27	CASSLSGGSEQYF	TGTGCCAGCAGTTTATCAGGCGGTTCCGAGCAGTACTTC
-	-	TRBJ2-3	TRBV7-9	CASSLLAGGSDTQYF	TGTGCCAGCAGCTTACTAGCCGGAGGGTCAGATACGCAGTATTTT
-	TRBD1	TRBJ2-7	TRBV5-5	CASSSGGPDEQYF	TGTGCCAGCAGCTCAGGGGGCCCGGACGAGCAGTACTTC
-	-	TRBJ2-5	TRBV4-2	CASSQGDLGETQYF	TGTGCCAGCAGCCAGGGAGACTTGGGGGAGACCCAGTACTTC
-	TRBD2	TRBJ2-1	TRBV7-7	CASSLRVAGGDEQFF	TGTGCCAGCAGCTTAAGGGTAGCGGGAGGGGATGAGCAGTTCTTC
-	-	TRBJ1-2	TRBV4-1	CASSQEWATNYGYTF	TGCGCCAGCAGCCAAGAGTGGGCCACTAACTATGGCTACACCTTC
-	TRBD2	TRBJ2-7	TRBV27	CASSGSGSSYEQYF	TGTGCCAGCAGTGGTAGCGGGAGCTCCTACGAGCAGTACTTC
-	-	TRBJ2-1	TRBV7-3	CASSSTDGRGYNEQFF	TGTGCCAGCAGCTCCACCGACGGTCGGGGATACAATGAGCAGTTCTTC
few	-	TRBJ1-4	TRBV5-4	CASSLETGEKLFF	TGTGCCAGCAGCTTGGAGACTGGTGAAAAACTGTTTTTT
once	-	TRBJ2-1	TRBV15	CATSRDFTSEQFF	TGTGCCACCAGCAGAGATTTCACGAGTGAGCAGTTCTTC
-	TRBD2	TRBJ2-3	TRBV29-1	CSVDGGGGTDTQYF	TGCAGCGTTGACGGGGGGGGCGGCACAGATACGCAGTATTTT
once	TRBD2	TRBJ2-7	TRBV29-1	CSTSPPASGTSYYEQYF	TGCAGTACGAGCCCCCCGGCTAGCGGGACCTCTTACTACGAGCAGTACTTC
-	-	TRBJ2-1	TRBV27	CASSWASPPLGHEQFF	TGTGCCAGCAGTTGGGCTAGTCCCCCCCTCGGGCATGAGCAGTTCTTC
-	TRBD2	TRBJ2-3	TRBV5-6	CASSLGGGGTDTQYF	TGTGCCAGCAGCTTGGGTGGGGGGGGCACAGATACGCAGTATTTT
once	-	TRBJ2-3	TRBV28	CASSPWGDHTDTQYF	TGTGCCAGCAGCCCATGGGGGGACCACACAGATACGCAGTATTTT
-	TRBD1	TRBJ1-1	TRBV28	CASRDLQGGGTEAFF	TGTGCCAGCAGGGATCTTCAGGGGGGCGGCACTGAAGCTTTCTTT
-	-	TRBJ2-3	TRBV6-1	CASTGRNSGTDTQYF	TGTGCCAGCACCGGGCGGAACAGTGGGACAGATACGCAGTATTTT
-	TRBD2	TRBJ2-1	TRBV4-1	CASSQEGELAPNEQFF	TGCGCCAGCAGCCAAGAGGGGGAACTAGCGCCCAATGAGCAGTTCTTC
-	-	TRBJ2-2	TRBV30	CAWSPNTGELFF	TGTGCCTGGAGTCCGAACACCGGGGAGCTGTTTTTT
-	-	TRBJ1-1	TRBV7-9	CASSPGGFQAFF	TGTGCCAGCAGCCCAGGAGGGTTCCAAGCTTTCTTT
-	-	TRBJ1-6	TRBV28	CASIRWGRGVNSPLHF	TGTGCCAGCATCAGATGGGGGAGAGGGGTTAATTCACCCCTCCACTTT
-	TRBD2	TRBJ2-2	TRBV27	CASSLAGGPSGELFF	TGTGCCAGCAGCTTAGCGGGAGGGCCGTCCGGGGAGCTGTTTTTT
-	TRBD2	TRBJ2-7	TRBV30	CAWSEGLAAYEQYF	TGTGCCTGGAGTGAAGGACTAGCTGCCTACGAGCAGTACTTC
-	TRBD1	TRBJ1-1	TRBV5-4	CASSGAQGALNTEAFF	TGTGCCAGCAGCGGAGCGCAGGGGGCCCTGAACACTGAAGCTTTCTTT
-	TRBD2	TRBJ2-1	TRBV7-9	CASSPFLAENEQFF	TGTGCCAGCAGCCCCTTTCTAGCGGAGAATGAGCAGTTCTTC
-	TRBD2	TRBJ2-5	TRBV6-5	CASTRLAGNQETQYF	TGTGCCAGCACCAGACTAGCGGGAAACCAAGAGACCCAGTACTTC
-	TRBD2	TRBJ2-3	TRBV11-2	CASSLDGGGLDTQYF	TGTGCCAGCAGCTTAGACGGCGGGGGTTTGGATACGCAGTATTTT
-	TRBD2	TRBJ2-1	TRBV4-2	CASSQDWLAGYNEQFF	TGTGCCAGCAGCCAAGACTGGCTAGCGGGGTACAATGAGCAGTTCTTC
-	TRBD1	TRBJ2-5	TRBV19	CASSDPKVPTGEQYF	TGTGCCAGTAGCGACCCTAAAGTTCCTACAGGGGAGCAGTACTTC
-	-	TRBJ1-1	TRBV5-1	CASSLFRTAVLIF	TGCGCCAGCAGCTTGTTTCGGACGGCGGTCTTGATCTTT
-	TRBD2	TRBJ2-1	TRBV4-1	CASSQVDRPGLYYNEQFF	TGCGCCAGCAGCCAAGTTGACCGACCGGGACTATATTACAATGAGCAGTTCTTC
-	TRBD2	TRBJ2-1	TRBV28	CASSGLGLSGNEQFF	TGTGCCAGCAGTGGCCTGGGACTATCGGGGAATGAGCAGTTCTTC
-	-	TRBJ2-1	TRBV19	CASSIASREQFF	TGTGCCAGTAGTATAGCCTCTCGCGAGCAGTTCTTC
-	-	TRBJ2-7	TRBV27	CASSLGADHRLGNYEQYF	TGTGCCAGCAGTTTAGGGGCCGATCACAGGCTGGGGAACTACGAGCAGTACTTC